This T cell receptor (beta chain) was captured in a study of patients and donors after allogeneic stem cell transplantation. TCRdb reprocessed the RT-PCR reads with MiXCR, giving one entry per CDR3 protein. The sample yields a few hundred thousand distinct CDR3 sequences, 38% seen once. Input material: blood, either unsorted or a sorted T cell fraction (not recorded which). The sequence was obtained from a human donor who was either an allogeneic HSCT recipient or a stem cell or donor lymphocyte infusion donor (not recorded which). It is not recorded whose cells these are; they may come from a transplant donor.

As DNA, the CDR3 is TGCAGTGCAGCCGGGACCCGCTTCCGAGATACGCAGTATTTT. It is translated as CSAAGTRFRDTQYF. The chain uses TRBV20-1 and TRBJ2-3; D is possibly TRBD1 or TRBD2 (5 bases each). The CDR3 consists of 14 residues. V lost 6 bases, J lost 5 bases, and 18 bases lay in between. CDR1 DFQATT and CDR2 SNEGSKA come from the germline V gene (reference sequence).